These 10 T cell receptor beta chains came from one sample sequenced in a study of T-cell memory formation after mild COVID-19. TCRdb redid the calling of the 5' RACE reads with MiXCR, one entry per CDR3 protein. The table has about 140,000 distinct CDR3 sequences, 11% to 15% seen once. Sequences were obtained from PBMCs or a T cell subset sorted from them (not recorded which). These receptors were obtained from an adult woman who had mild COVID-19 (a few samples of this study predate the infection). Cell type and time point are not known.

This sequence joins TRBV10-3 and TRBJ2-2, with D perhaps matching TRBD2 (6 bases). V lost 3 bases and J lost 3, with 8 bases in between. Per germline, CDR1 ENHRY and CDR2 SYGVKD. This CDR3 region has 14 residues. As DNA, the CDR3 is TGTGCCATCAGTGATGGGACTCACACCGGGGAGCTGTTTTTT. It yields the protein CAISDGTHTGELFF.

This clonotype was found a few times. This rearrangement joins TRBV7-2 to TRBJ2-3, with TRBD1 as a possible D gene (5 bases). The V end was cut by 5 bases, the J end by 2 bases, with 8 bases between. The CDR3 consists of 13 residues. The germline V gene has CDR1 SGHTA and CDR2 FQGNSA. The CDR3 coding sequence is TGTGCCAGCAGCGGGGCCAACACAGATACGCAGTATTTT. Encoded protein: CASSGANTDTQYF.

This clonotype was recorded a few times. The chain joins TRBV4-1 to TRBJ1-1, with D possibly TRBD1 on 5 matching bases. The CDR3 sequence is 15 residues long. V dropped 0 bases and J dropped 0 bases, with 8 bases sitting between them. The V gene's germline CDR1 is MGHRA and CDR2 YSYEKL. This CDR3 reads CASSQEWGVNTEAFF. CDR3 coding DNA: TGCGCCAGCAGCCAAGAATGGGGGGTGAACACTGAAGCTTTCTTT.

This clonotype appeared once. The chain uses TRBV5-1 and TRBJ2-7; D is ambiguous. Germline V gene sequence: CDR1 SGHRS, CDR2 YFSETQ. The V and J ends lost 1 base and 0 bases respectively, with 11 bases between them. There are 15 residues in the CDR3. The CDR3 protein is CASSLYLDFSYEQYF. The CDR3 bases are TGCGCCAGCAGCTTGTATCTAGATTTCTCCTACGAGCAGTACTTC.

This clonotype has more than one count but fewer than ten. The V gene is TRBV29-1, the J gene TRBJ2-7, with D perhaps TRBD1 (7 bases). The CDR3 extends over 13 amino acids. Per germline, CDR1 SQVTM and CDR2 ANQGSEA. V was pared by 6 bases and J by 2 bases, with 14 bases between. In DNA form, the CDR3 reads TGCAGCGTCGCGGGGACAGTCACCTACGAGCAGTACTTC. This gives the protein CSVAGTVTYEQYF.

The chain uses TRBV24-1 and TRBJ1-5; maybe TRBD1 (5 bases). Germline lookup yields CDR1 KGHDR and CDR2 SFDVKD. The CDR3 is made up of 16 amino acids. V gave up 10 bases and J gave up 0 bases, with 18 bases separating them. The CDR3 loop is CATSFRQGSSNQPQHF. CDR3 DNA sequence: TGTGCCACTAGCTTTCGGCAGGGAAGTAGCAATCAGCCCCAGCATTTT.

The CDR3: CASSQVSGPAYEQYF. The CDR3 nucleotides read TGCGCCAGCAGCCAAGTTAGCGGTCCAGCCTACGAGCAGTACTTC. This sequence joins TRBV4-1 and TRBJ2-7; a possible D gene is TRBD2 (6 bases). Germline CDR1 reads MGHRA; CDR2 reads YSYEKL. This CDR3 comprises 15 residues. V was cut by 1 base and J by 2 bases, with 12 bases left in between.

The chain uses TRBV5-1 and TRBJ2-7, with TRBD1 identical over 10 bases. CDR1 is SGHRS and CDR2 is YFSETQ in the germline V gene. The CDR3 is made up of 15 amino acids. V gave up 0 bases and J gave up 5 bases; unmatched junction bases: 5. The CDR3 is CASSLGQGANDEQYF. CDR3 nucleotide sequence: TGCGCCAGCAGCTTGGGACAGGGGGCTAACGACGAGCAGTACTTC.

In its sample, this clonotype was seen a few times. This chain uses TRBV4-1 with TRBJ2-3; D is unclear. Germline V CDR1 and CDR2: MGHRA, YSYEKL. The CDR3 runs 12 residues. Trimming removed 1 base from V and 6 bases from J, with 5 bases in between. CDR3 sequence reads: CASSQAMDTQYF. CDR3 sequence (DNA): TGCGCCAGCAGCCAAGCCATGGATACGCAGTATTTT.

The V gene is TRBV12-3 or TRBV12-4, the J gene TRBJ1-1; no reliable D call. Between the trimmed V and J ends, which lost 2 bases and 0 bases, there was a span of 10 bases. The CDR3 has 15 amino acids. CDR3 residues: CASSLSGLMNTEAFF. CDR3 in DNA: TGTGCCAGCAGTTTATCCGGCCTAATGAACACTGAAGCTTTCTTT.